Given below is one TCR beta chain in context. Germline loops: CDR1 SNHLY, CDR2 FYNNEI. The V end was cut by 6 bases, the J end by 0 bases, with 14 bases between. CDR3 size: 15 residues. This sample was included in a study of technical replicates of blood from several donors. The repertoire was sequenced with immunoSEQ multiplex PCR; TCRdb's copy has only in-frame clones and lacks some. The repertoire includes some 83,000 clones, around nine tenths of them detected once, and approximately 0.25% sits in the top ten. The chain recombines TRBV2 with TRBJ1-1, with a tentative D call TRBD1 (6 bases). Sequenced input: T cells isolated from PBMCs. This clonotype was sampled from a human donor in good health. The CDR3 coding sequence is TGTGCCAGCAGCGGTCCGGGACAAATGAACACTGAAGCTTTCTTT. Protein sequence: CASSGPGQMNTEAFF.